This T cell receptor (beta chain) is from a study of blood T cell repertoires in COVID-19. About the research overall: The analysed material was cDNA or gDNA that came from T cells, B-cell-depleted T cells, or PBMCs.

Germline loops: CDR1 MNHNY, CDR2 SVGAGI (reference sequence). J gave up 6 bases and V 7 bases, and 6 bases lay outside the gene matches. This CDR3 is 13 amino acids long. TCRdb's table, derived via immunoSEQ multiplex PCR, lists solely in-frame clones and lacks some. The sample includes fewer than 200,000 clones, approximately 85% of them seen just once. The chain employs TRBV6-6 and TRBJ1-5; TRBD1 matches 7 bases. The receptor comes from a man in his fifties or sixties who had recovered from COVID-19. Sequenced: peripheral blood. The CDR3 nucleotides are TGTGCCAGCACGACTCAGGGGGTTCAGCCCCAGCATTTT. Encoded protein: CASTTQGVQPQHF.